The 28 T cell receptor beta chains in this list originate from one sample, sequenced in a study of shared clonotypes between healthy human individuals. Using immunoSEQ multiplex PCR, the repertoire was profiled, and TCRdb retains in-frame clones only, with some absent. The profile shows hundreds of thousands of clones, around 73% of them singletons. Sequencing used memory CD4+ T cells sorted from blood. Stated subset: CD45RA-negative fraction. The receptor source for this set is a woman aged 25 to 39 in good health.

This clone was seen just once. V and J are TRBV28 and TRBJ1-2; the D gene is possibly TRBD1 (5 bases). The CDR3 has 15 amino acids. V lost 6 bases and J 8 bases, leaving 22 bases between the germline ends. CDR1 and CDR2 (germline): MDHEN, SYDVKM. As DNA, the CDR3 is TGTGCCAGCAGAAGTACCGGGACGGGCCTTGCGGGCTACACCTTC. This codes for CASRSTGTGLAGYTF.

In DNA form, the CDR3 reads TGTGCCAGCAGCGTGTCTGGGACCGCTAATGAAAAACTGTTTTTT. Its protein is CASSVSGTANEKLFF. This rearrangement joins TRBV9 to TRBJ1-4, with D possibly TRBD1 on 5 matching bases. Between the trimmed V and J ends, which lost 2 bases and 3 bases, there was a span of 11 bases. Germline lookup yields CDR1 SGDLS and CDR2 YYNGEE. The CDR3 spans 15 residues.

This chain connects TRBV28 to TRBJ1-1, with 10 bases that match TRBD1. Germline CDR1 reads MDHEN; CDR2 reads SYDVKM. V shed 5 bases and J 6 bases; nucleotides not matched to a gene: 12. The CDR3 has 16 residues. CDR3: CASSKPGQGFMAEAFF. DNA of the CDR3: TGTGCCAGCAGTAAACCGGGACAGGGGTTTATGGCTGAAGCTTTCTTT.

The chain has TRBV15 and TRBJ1-1; 7 nucleotides match TRBD1. CDR1 and CDR2 (germline): LNHNV, YYDKDF (reference sequence). V was clipped by 2 bases and J by 0 bases; unmatched bases: 6. The CDR3 sequence is 16 residues long. In DNA, the CDR3 is TGTGCCACCAGCAGATTGGGACAGCTCATGAACACTGAAGCTTTCTTT. It specifies CATSRLGQLMNTEAFF.

This chain connects TRBV6-6 to TRBJ1-2; D not resolved. The CDR3 runs 14 residues. The germline V gene has CDR1 MNHNY and CDR2 SVGAGI (reference sequence). V was trimmed by 2 bases and J by 7 bases, leaving 14 bases between them. CDR3 amino acids: CASSYPAKIGGYTF. Written as DNA, the CDR3 is TGTGCCAGCAGTTACCCGGCGAAGATCGGTGGCTACACCTTC.

The chain couples TRBV7-9 to TRBJ2-1; 9 bases match TRBD2. The CDR3 spans 17 residues. Trimming cost V 3 bases and J 4 bases; bases outside gene matches: 10. Germline loops: CDR1 SEHNR, CDR2 FQNEAQ (reference sequence). In DNA form, the CDR3 reads TGTGCCAGCAGCTTTGTGAGGGCGGGAGGGCAGTACAATGAGCAGTTCTTC. It encodes CASSFVRAGGQYNEQFF.

The CDR3 is CASSIIGTGVHEQYF. CDR3 bases: TGTGCCAGTAGTATTATCGGGACAGGGGTCCACGAGCAGTACTTC. This sequence joins TRBV19 and TRBJ2-7, with 10 nucleotides matching TRBD1. CDR3 length equals 15 residues. V lost 3 bases and J lost 5; bases outside the gene matches: 7. Per the germline V gene, CDR1 is LNHDA and CDR2 is SQIVND (reference sequence).

J is TRBJ1-1 and V is TRBV11-2; D remains ambiguous. The CDR3 runs 14 residues. From germline, CDR1 is SGHAT and CDR2 FQNNGV. Between the trimmed V and J ends, which lost 5 bases and 1 base, there was a span of 11 bases. The CDR3 loop is CASSADPTNTEAFF. CDR3 bases: TGTGCCAGCAGCGCGGACCCAACGAACACTGAAGCTTTCTTT.

With regard to this clone: A much larger clone differs by one base, so this may be a read error. The CDR3, as DNA: TGTGCCAGCAGTTCCACAGATAGCAATCAGCCCCAGCATTTT. Protein: CASSSTDSNQPQHF. J is TRBJ1-5 and V is TRBV6-6; the D is unclear. The germline gives CDR1 MNHNY, CDR2 SVGAGI (reference sequence). V lost 4 bases and J lost 0, with 7 bases in between. The CDR3 contains 14 residues.

The chain uses TRBV15 and TRBJ1-5; a possible D gene is TRBD1 (5 bases). Germline V gene data show CDR1 as LNHNV and CDR2 as YYDKDF (reference sequence). CDR3 length equals 14 residues. Trimming stripped 3 bases from V and 7 bases from J, with 13 bases between. The CDR3 is CATSRSLGTQPQHF. The CDR3 nucleotides are TGTGCCACCAGCAGGAGTTTGGGGACCCAGCCCCAGCATTTT.

This clone was seen only a few times. The rearrangement joins TRBV10-1 to TRBJ1-2; D call uncertain. The CDR3 has 13 residues. The V and J ends lost 3 bases and 3 bases respectively, with 8 bases between them. Germline V gives CDR1 WNHNN, CDR2 SYGVQD (reference sequence). The CDR3: CASSESGHYGYTF. Written as DNA, the CDR3 is TGCGCCAGCAGTGAAAGCGGGCACTATGGCTACACCTTC.

V gene TRBV2 combines with J gene TRBJ2-4; possible D gene TRBD1, 8 bases. This CDR3 is built from 14 residues. Germline CDR1 is SNHLY and CDR2 is FYNNEI. With 5 bases removed from V and 6 bases from J, the gap between germline ends came to 14 bases. In DNA form, the CDR3 reads TGTGCCAGCAGTCCACAGGGGGGGACAAACATTCAGTACTTC. Translated: CASSPQGGTNIQYF.

The J gene is TRBJ1-1, the V gene TRBV2; D not resolved. This CDR3 has 12 residues. CDR1 is SNHLY, CDR2 FYNNEI, per germline. V was shortened by 6 bases and J by 3 bases, with 8 bases between the two germline ends. CDR3 sequence (DNA): TGTGCCAGCAGCCCGGGGTACACTGAAGCTTTCTTT. Its translation is CASSPGYTEAFF.

This clone is a singleton in its sample. V gene TRBV5-8 combines with J gene TRBJ2-2; D may be TRBD1 or TRBD2 (5 bases each). Trimming took 3 bases from V and 4 from J, leaving 10 bases between them. This CDR3 region has 14 residues. Germline values: CDR1 SGHTS, CDR2 YDEGEE. The CDR3 reads CASSSGTITGELFF. CDR3 DNA sequence: TGTGCCAGCAGCTCCGGGACCATCACCGGGGAGCTGTTTTTT.

This chain connects TRBV13 to TRBJ2-5, with D possibly TRBD2 on 6 matching bases. CDR1 is PRHDT, CDR2 FYEKMQ, per germline (reference sequence). The CDR3 has 14 residues. V was cut by 4 bases and J by 4 bases, with 13 bases left in between. CDR3 sequence reads: CASSSPRAGETQYF. CDR3 DNA: TGTGCCAGCAGCTCTCCCCGAGCGGGAGAGACCCAGTACTTC.

The V and J genes are TRBV5-1 and TRBJ1-1; TRBD1 matches 7 bases. Germline values: CDR1 SGHRS, CDR2 YFSETQ. The CDR3 has 14 residues. V lost 3 bases, J lost 7 bases, and 9 bases stayed unmatched. The CDR3 protein is CASSSNRGQGEAFF. CDR3 nucleotide sequence: TGCGCCAGCAGCTCGAACAGGGGCCAGGGTGAAGCTTTCTTT. The full variable domain, with the rest looked up from reference TRBV5-1 and TRBJ1-1, is KAGVTQTPRYLIKTRGQQVTLSCSPISGHRSVSWYQQTPGQGLQFLFEYFSETQRNKGNFPGRFSGRQFSNSRSEMNVSTLELGDSALYLCASSSNRGQGEAFFGQGTRLTVV.

The CDR3 spells CASSLRVTDTQYF. CDR3 DNA sequence: TGTGCCAGCAGTTTGCGGGTCACAGATACGCAGTATTTT. The gene calls are TRBV28 and TRBJ2-3; possible D gene TRBD2, 5 bases. CDR1 is MDHEN, CDR2 SYDVKM, per germline. This CDR3 is built from 13 residues. V lost 3 bases, J lost 2 bases, and 6 bases lay in between.

V usage is TRBV7-9 and J usage is TRBJ1-1; perhaps TRBD1 as D (5 bases). With 0 bases removed from V and 7 bases from J, the gap between germline ends came to 15 bases. This CDR3 is 15 amino acids long. From germline, CDR1 is SEHNR and CDR2 FQNEAQ (reference sequence). This chain's CDR3 is CASSLANTGKIEAFF. CDR3 coding DNA: TGTGCCAGCAGCTTAGCGAATACAGGAAAGATTGAAGCTTTCTTT.

In its sample, this clone was seen a few times. The chain employs TRBV28 and TRBJ2-3; no clear D. The CDR3 length is 13 residues. V lost 6 bases and J lost 2, with 9 bases in between. Germline V gene sequence: CDR1 MDHEN, CDR2 SYDVKM. The CDR3 reads CASRRTSTDTQYF. The CDR3 region has the DNA TGTGCCAGCAGGCGCACATCCACAGATACGCAGTATTTT.

The chain uses TRBV11-3 and TRBJ2-7, with D unclear. Germline V gives CDR1 SGHNT, CDR2 YENEEA. There are 13 residues in the CDR3. Between the trimmed V and J ends, which lost 2 bases and 0 bases, there was a span of 5 bases. Here the CDR3 reads CASSLSDSYEQYF. CDR3 DNA sequence: TGTGCCAGCAGCTTATCAGACTCCTACGAGCAGTACTTC.

This clone occurred once. The chain couples TRBV29-1 to TRBJ2-7, with D tentatively TRBD1 or TRBD2 (6 bases each). V gave up 7 bases and J gave up 9 bases, with 22 bases separating them. The CDR3 sequence is 13 residues long. Germline V gives CDR1 SQVTM, CDR2 ANQGSEA. In nucleotides, the CDR3 is TGCAGCGGCCTCAATTCGGGGGCTCATACGCAGTACTTC. It yields the protein CSGLNSGAHTQYF.

The chain recombines TRBV18 with TRBJ1-1, with D unclear. The CDR3 extends over 12 amino acids. Germline CDR1 and CDR2: KGHSH and LQKENI. Trimming removed 5 bases from V and 3 bases from J, with 7 bases in between. The CDR3 coding sequence is TGTGCCAGCTCATGGGTAGACACTGAAGCTTTCTTT. Translation gives CASSWVDTEAFF.

In regard to this clone: This specimen includes other DNA sequences encoding the same CDR3. The chain combines TRBV15 with TRBJ1-5, with a weak D call TRBD1 (5 bases). Trimming shortened V by 2 bases and J by 0 bases, and 8 bases separated the two germline ends. Germline loops: CDR1 LNHNV, CDR2 YYDKDF (reference sequence). This CDR3 region has 15 residues. In nucleotides, the CDR3 is TGTGCCACCAGCAGACAGGGTTATAGCAATCAGCCCCAGCATTTT. Translation gives CATSRQGYSNQPQHF.

V gene TRBV14 combines with J gene TRBJ2-2; weak D call: TRBD2 (5 bases). Trimming took off 1 base at V and 3 bases at J, with 9 bases between the two ends. In germline, CDR1 is SGHDN, CDR2 FVKESK. This CDR3 region has 15 residues. CDR3 sequence: CASSQVSGYTGELFF. As DNA, the CDR3 is TGTGCCAGCAGCCAAGTAAGCGGATACACCGGGGAGCTGTTTTTT.

This chain uses TRBV11-2 with TRBJ2-3; D perhaps matches TRBD2 (5 bases). With 4 bases removed from V and 3 bases from J, the gap between germline ends came to 11 bases. The CDR3 length is 14 residues. Germline CDR1 is SGHAT and CDR2 is FQNNGV. The chain's CDR3 is CASSSGGQTDTQYF. In DNA form, the CDR3 reads TGTGCCAGCAGCTCAGGCGGGCAGACAGATACGCAGTATTTT.

The gene calls are TRBV5-1 and TRBJ2-5; D uncertain. The CDR3 runs to 15 residues. CDR1 and CDR2 (germline): SGHRS, YFSETQ. Trimming shortened V by 1 base and J by 1 base, and 11 bases separated the two germline ends. CDR3 nucleotides: TGCGCCAGCAGCTTGTCGCTCTCCCCCCAAGAGACCCAGTACTTC. Protein: CASSLSLSPQETQYF.

The rearrangement uses TRBV28 and TRBJ2-4, with 7 bases lining up with TRBD1. The germline CDR1 and CDR2 sequences are MDHEN and SYDVKM. V lost 4 bases to trimming and J lost 0 bases; unmatched junction nucleotides: 6. This CDR3 is 16 amino acids long. In DNA, the CDR3 is TGTGCCAGCAGTTCAGGGGGTGTATTAGCCAAAAACATTCAGTACTTC. Translation gives CASSSGGVLAKNIQYF.

The sample holds a few counts of this clone. The CDR3 loop is CASSDGTLRYEKLFF. CDR3 DNA: TGTGCCAGCAGTGATGGCACATTGAGATATGAAAAACTGTTTTTT. The chain joins TRBV6-1 to TRBJ1-4, with no clear D. Germline V CDR1 and CDR2: MNHNS, SASEGT. V gave up 3 bases and J gave up 6 bases, with 14 bases separating them. There are 15 residues in the CDR3.